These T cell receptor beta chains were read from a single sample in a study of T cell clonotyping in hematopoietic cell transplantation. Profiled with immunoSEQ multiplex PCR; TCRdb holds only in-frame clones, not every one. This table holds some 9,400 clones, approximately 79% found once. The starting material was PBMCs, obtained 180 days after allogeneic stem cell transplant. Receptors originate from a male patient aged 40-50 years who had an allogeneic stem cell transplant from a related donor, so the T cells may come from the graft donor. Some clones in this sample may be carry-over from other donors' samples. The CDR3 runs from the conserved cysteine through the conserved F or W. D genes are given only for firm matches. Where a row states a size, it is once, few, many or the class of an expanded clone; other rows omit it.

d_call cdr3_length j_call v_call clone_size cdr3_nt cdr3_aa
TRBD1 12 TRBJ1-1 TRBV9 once TGTGCCAGCACCCCCCCGACAGGGGAAGCTTTCTTT CASTPPTGEAFF
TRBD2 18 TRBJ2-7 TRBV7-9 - TGTGCCAGCAGCTCACAGACTAGCGGGGGGATAATCTCCTACGAGCAGTACTTC CASSSQTSGGIISYEQYF
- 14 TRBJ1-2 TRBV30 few TGTGCCTGGAGTTTTACAGGCACCAACTATGGCTACACCTTC CAWSFTGTNYGYTF
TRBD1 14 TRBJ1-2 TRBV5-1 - TGCGCCAGCAATCCAGCGACAGGGGTTTATGGCTACACCTTC CASNPATGVYGYTF
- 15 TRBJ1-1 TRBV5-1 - TGCGCCAGCCGCCCGGCGGGGGCGGGAAACACTGAAGCTTTCTTT CASRPAGAGNTEAFF
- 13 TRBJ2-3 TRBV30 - TGTGCCTGGAGCTGGGATTGGACACCGACGCAGTATTTT CAWSWDWTPTQYF
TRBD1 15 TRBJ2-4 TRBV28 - TGTGCCAGCAGTCAGGGGGCTTCAGCCAAAAACATTCAGTACTTC CASSQGASAKNIQYF
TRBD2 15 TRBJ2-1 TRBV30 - TGTGCCTGGAGTGATGGACTAGAGTCGTACAATGAGCAGTTCTTC CAWSDGLESYNEQFF
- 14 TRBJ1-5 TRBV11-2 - TGTGCCAGCAGCTTACTGCCGGGTAGTCAGCCCCAGCATTTT CASSLLPGSQPQHF
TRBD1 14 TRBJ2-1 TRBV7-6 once TGTGCCAGCAGCTTATATGGGCCAGGGGGTGAGCAGTTCTTC CASSLYGPGGEQFF
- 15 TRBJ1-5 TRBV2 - TGTGCCAGCAATCTTGAGGGGGTTCGAGGTCAGCCCCAGCATTTT CASNLEGVRGQPQHF
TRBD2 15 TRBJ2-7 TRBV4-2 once TGTGCCAGCAGCCAAGATAGCGGGGGCTCCTACGAGCAGTACTTC CASSQDSGGSYEQYF
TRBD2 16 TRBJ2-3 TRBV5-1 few TGCGCCAGCAGTGGAAGCGGGGTTGGTAGGACAGATACGCAGTATTTT CASSGSGVGRTDTQYF
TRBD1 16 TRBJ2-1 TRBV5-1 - TGCGCCAGCAGCTTGGTAGGGGACAGGGGGCCTAATGAGCAGTTCTTC CASSLVGDRGPNEQFF
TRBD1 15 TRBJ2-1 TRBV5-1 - TGCGCCAGCAGCTCCGGGACAGGGACTTCGGATGAGCAGTTCTTC CASSSGTGTSDEQFF
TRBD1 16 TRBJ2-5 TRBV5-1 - TGCGCCAGCAGCTTGGGGGTCAGGGGGAACGTGGAGACCCAGTACTTC CASSLGVRGNVETQYF
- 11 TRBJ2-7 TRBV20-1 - TGCAGTGTCCGAGGTGACTACGAGCAGTACTTC CSVRGDYEQYF